One sample yielded the 27 T cell receptor beta chains listed below, sequenced in a study of T-cell memory formation after mild COVID-19. Using its own MiXCR run on the 5' RACE reads, TCRdb lists one record per CDR3 protein. The table has a few hundred thousand distinct CDR3 sequences, 15% to 20% seen once. The sample consisted of PBMCs or a T cell subset sorted from them (not recorded which). Receptors were obtained from a man between 18 and 29 years old who had mild COVID-19 (a few samples of this study predate the infection). Cell type and time point are not known.

The chain links TRBV18 to TRBJ1-2; TRBD1 might be the D (5 bases). Germline CDR1 and CDR2: KGHSH and LQKENI. This CDR3 has 14 residues. Trimming took off 2 bases at V and 7 bases at J, with 14 bases between the two ends. The CDR3: CASSPMFDSSGYTF. Written as DNA, the CDR3 is TGTGCCAGCTCACCAATGTTCGACAGCTCTGGCTACACCTTC.

The V call is TRBV7-2, the J call TRBJ1-1, with D possibly being TRBD1 (5 bases). The germline V and J ends were trimmed by 1 base and 11 bases, with 11 bases remaining between them. CDR3 size: 12 residues. CDR1 is SGHTA and CDR2 is FQGNSA in the germline V gene. CDR3 coding DNA: TGTGCCAGCAGCTTAGTAGGGACCTATGCTTTCTTT. Its protein is CASSLVGTYAFF.

In nucleotides, the CDR3 is TGTGCCAGCAGCCGGAGACGAGATACGCAGTATTTT. Protein: CASSRRRDTQYF. The rearrangement uses TRBV13 and TRBJ2-3; no clear D gene. The CDR3 length is 12 residues. V lost 5 bases and J lost 5, with 8 bases in between. The germline V gene encodes CDR1 PRHDT and CDR2 FYEKMQ (reference sequence). The complete variable domain, with remaining parts taken from reference TRBV13 and TRBJ2-3, reads AAGVIQSPRHLIKEKRETATLKCYPIPRHDTVYWYQQGPGQDPQFLISFYEKMQSDKGSIPDRFSAQQFSDYHSELNMSSLELGDSALYFCASSRRRDTQYFGPGTRLTVL.

This clonotype appeared a few times. The chain employs TRBV4-1 and TRBJ2-1; 10 positions match TRBD2. V lost 3 bases, J lost 3 bases, and 11 bases stayed unmatched. The CDR3 runs to 18 residues. Germline V gene sequence: CDR1 MGHRA, CDR2 YSYEKL. This chain's CDR3 is CASSHPHRTSGVYNEQFF. In DNA form, the CDR3 reads TGCGCCAGCAGCCATCCGCATCGGACTAGCGGCGTCTACAATGAGCAGTTCTTC.

This clonotype was counted only a few times. The gene calls are TRBV7-9 and TRBJ1-2, with D possibly TRBD1 on 6 matching bases. The CDR3 runs 12 residues. The ends were cut back, 5 bases at V and 14 bases at J, with 18 bases in the middle. Germline CDR1 and CDR2: SEHNR and FQNEAQ (reference sequence). The CDR3 sequence: CASSPGGGGGTF. In nucleotides, the CDR3 is TGTGCCAGCAGCCCGGGGGGCGGCGGAGGGACCTTC.

In this sample, this clonotype turned up once. This chain uses TRBV9 with TRBJ2-3; the D gene is possibly TRBD1 (6 bases). CDR3 size: 15 residues. Trimming removed 1 base from V and 0 bases from J, with 9 bases in between. Germline assignment: CDR1 SGDLS and CDR2 YYNGEE. CDR3 region: CASSVNRASTDTQYF. The CDR3 nucleotides read TGTGCCAGCAGCGTAAACAGGGCCAGCACAGATACGCAGTATTTT.

This chain links TRBV10-3 with TRBJ1-2, with 9 bases aligning to TRBD1. Germline assignment: CDR1 ENHRY and CDR2 SYGVKD. With V trimmed by 10 bases and J by 5 bases, 8 bases remained unmatched. The CDR3 consists of 13 residues. The CDR3 DNA reads TGTGCCACCCTCCCGGGACAGGGATATGGCTACACCTTC. Protein: CATLPGQGYGYTF.

V and J are TRBV21-1 and TRBJ1-5. TRBV21-1 is a pseudogene locus. CDR3 length: 15 amino acids. CDR3 bases: TGTGCCAGCAGCAAAGCAGCAGGGAGGGGTCAGCCCCAGCATTTT. This gives the protein CASSKAAGRGQPQHF.

The table lists this clonotype with a few counts. The chain uses TRBV12-3 or TRBV12-4 and TRBJ1-1, with D possibly being TRBD1 (5 bases). There are 14 residues in the CDR3. Trimming removed 5 bases at V and 7 bases at J, with 17 bases between. CDR3 sequence (DNA): TGTGCCAGCAGTCCCAGTGGAGGGGATGTTGAAGCTTTCTTT. The encoded protein is CASSPSGGDVEAFF.

The sample holds a few counts of this clonotype. The V gene is TRBV6-5, the J gene TRBJ1-5; no definite D call. The CDR3 runs to 14 residues. V lost 0 bases, J lost 6 bases, and 9 bases lay in between. Germline V gene data show CDR1 as MNHEY and CDR2 as SVGAGI. In DNA, the CDR3 is TGTGCCAGCAGTTACTCGGCGGGTCTTCAGCCCCAGCATTTT. Its protein is CASSYSAGLQPQHF.

This clonotype was seen more than once but under ten times. The rearrangement links TRBV29-1 to TRBJ2-3; TRBD2 agrees at 15 bases. The V gene end was trimmed by 3 bases and the J gene end by 2 bases; junction bases not matched to a gene: 9. The CDR3 is 18 amino acids. The germline V gene has CDR1 SQVTM and CDR2 ANQGSEA. The CDR3, as DNA: TGCAGCGTTGAGAGACCAGGACTAGCGGGGGGGACCACAGATACGCAGTATTTT. It yields the protein CSVERPGLAGGTTDTQYF.

This clonotype was counted many times. This chain connects TRBV20-1 to TRBJ2-4; TRBD2 matches at 7 bases. This CDR3 contains 11 residues. The ends lost 3 bases at V and 7 bases at J; junction bases unmatched: 0. Germline lookup yields CDR1 DFQATT and CDR2 SNEGSKA (reference sequence). CDR3 bases: TGCAGTGCTAGGGGGGGGAACATTCAGTACTTC. This codes for CSARGGNIQYF.

This clonotype was detected many times. The chain couples TRBV29-1 to TRBJ1-2, with D perhaps matching TRBD1 (5 bases). The CDR3 runs to 11 residues. V shed 7 bases and J shed 1 base, with 7 bases lying between them. Germline CDR1 is SQVTM and CDR2 is ANQGSEA. This chain's CDR3 is CSATVNYGYTF. The CDR3 bases are TGCAGCGCGACAGTTAACTATGGCTACACCTTC.

This clonotype has just a few counts. This chain joins TRBV9 and TRBJ2-3; D not resolved. Deletions cut 0 bases from V and 4 bases from J, with 12 bases between. This CDR3 region has 15 residues. The germline V gene encodes CDR1 SGDLS and CDR2 YYNGEE. The DNA of the CDR3 is TGTGCCAGCAGCGTAGGTCTGACTCAGGCAGATACGCAGTATTTT. Translated, it gives CASSVGLTQADTQYF.

The rearrangement joins TRBV27 to TRBJ2-7, with 8 nucleotides matching TRBD2. The germline V gene has CDR1 MNHEY and CDR2 SMNVEV (reference sequence). J gave up 6 bases and V 8 bases, and 9 bases lay outside the gene matches. The CDR3 sequence is 13 residues long. DNA of the CDR3: TGTGCCAGCTCCTCGGGGGGGAGCTCCGAGCAGTACGTC. This encodes CASSSGGSSEQYV.

The chain links TRBV20-1 to TRBJ2-2; 9 bases fit TRBD1. CDR1 DFQATT and CDR2 SNEGSKA come from the germline V gene (reference sequence). J was trimmed by 5 bases and V by 2 bases; bases with no gene match: 6. The CDR3 totals 15 residues. The CDR3 DNA is TGCAGTGCTAGATTCTACAGGGGGCAAACCGGGGAGCTGTTTTTT. Protein: CSARFYRGQTGELFF.

CDR3 nucleotide sequence: TGTGCCAGCAGATCAGGGACAGCCTCTGGGGCCAACGTCCTGACTTTC. It codes for CASRSGTASGANVLTF. The chain uses TRBV3-1 and TRBJ2-6, with 7 bases identical to TRBD1. Losses at the gene ends were 6 bases for V and 0 bases for J; bases not matched to a gene: 5. The germline gives CDR1 LGHDT, CDR2 YNNKEL (reference sequence). The CDR3 length is 16 residues.

The V gene is TRBV29-1, the J gene TRBJ1-4, with D perhaps matching TRBD1 (5 bases). Germline values: CDR1 SQVTM, CDR2 ANQGSEA. V lost 7 bases and J 0 bases, leaving 9 bases between the germline ends. The CDR3 extends over 13 amino acids. CDR3 sequence reads: CSAKTATNEKLFF. The CDR3 nucleotides are TGCAGCGCTAAGACAGCAACTAATGAAAAACTGTTTTTT.

The chain carries TRBV4-3 and TRBJ2-1; no firm D call. The CDR3 is made up of 19 amino acids. CDR1 is LGHNA, CDR2 YSLEER, per germline. V was pared by 5 bases and J by 2 bases, with 25 bases between. In nucleotides, the CDR3 is TGCGCCAGCAGCGCTTCTTGGGATTTAGCCTTAACCGCCTACAATGAGCAGTTCTTC. The encoded protein is CASSASWDLALTAYNEQFF.

This clonotype was observed once. This rearrangement joins TRBV6-5 to TRBJ2-7; 10 nucleotides match TRBD2. The CDR3 is 15 residues long. J lost 0 bases, V lost 6 bases, and 5 bases had no gene match. Germline lookup yields CDR1 MNHEY and CDR2 SVGAGI. CDR3 loop: CASRLLAGSSYEQYF. Written as DNA, the CDR3 is TGTGCCAGCAGATTACTAGCGGGAAGCTCCTACGAGCAGTACTTC.

This clonotype occurred a few times. The gene calls are TRBV5-5 and TRBJ2-7; the D is unclear. CDR3 length: 15 residues. V was shortened by 1 base and J by 2 bases, with 13 bases between the two germline ends. Germline V gene lookup returns CDR1 SGHKS and CDR2 YYEKEE (reference sequence). CDR3 DNA: TGTGCCAGCAGCTTGCCCGGACGCCCCACCTACGAGCAGTACTTC. This translates into CASSLPGRPTYEQYF. Full variable domain (outside the CDR3, taken from reference TRBV5-5 and TRBJ2-7): DAGVTQSPTHLIKTRGQQVTLRCSPISGHKSVSWYQQVLGQGPQFIFQYYEKEERGRGNFPDRFSARQFPNYSSELNVNALLLGDSALYLCASSLPGRPTYEQYFGPGTRLTVT.

V usage is TRBV5-1 and J usage is TRBJ1-2, with D maybe TRBD1 (6 bases). Germline CDR1 reads SGHRS; CDR2 reads YFSETQ. Trimming took off 0 bases at V and 2 bases at J, with 8 bases between the two ends. CDR3 length: 14 amino acids. The DNA for the CDR3 is TGCGCCAGCAGCTTGGACACAGGGAACTATGGCTACACCTTC. Translated, it gives CASSLDTGNYGYTF.

The gene calls are TRBV18 and TRBJ1-5; TRBD1 matches 7 bases. Looked up from germline, CDR1 is KGHSH and CDR2 is LQKENI. With V trimmed by 3 bases and J by 7 bases, 9 bases remained unmatched. The CDR3 totals 15 residues. The CDR3 reads CASSPGEGAEQPQHF. In DNA, the CDR3 is TGTGCCAGCTCACCTGGGGAGGGGGCGGAACAGCCCCAGCATTTT.

The chain is built from TRBV2 and TRBJ1-1; D call uncertain. V dropped 7 bases and J dropped 0 bases, with 12 bases sitting between them. This CDR3 contains 14 residues. The germline gives CDR1 SNHLY, CDR2 FYNNEI. Here the CDR3 reads CASILNDMNTEAFF. CDR3 DNA sequence: TGTGCCAGCATCCTTAACGACATGAACACTGAAGCTTTCTTT.

This clonotype was counted a few times. The chain links TRBV20-1 to TRBJ2-7; a weak D match, TRBD1 (5 bases). This CDR3 contains 12 residues. Germline V gene data show CDR1 as DFQATT and CDR2 as SNEGSKA (reference sequence). V was pared by 3 bases and J by 5 bases, with 11 bases between. The CDR3 sequence is CSASTGHHEQYF. The CDR3 coding sequence is TGCAGTGCTAGTACCGGACACCACGAGCAGTACTTC.

The V gene is TRBV12-5, the J gene TRBJ2-3, with TRBD2 as a possible D gene (6 bases). The CDR3 consists of 16 residues. Trimming removed 1 base at V and 4 bases at J, with 15 bases between. Germline assignment: CDR1 LGHNT and CDR2 FRNRAP. The CDR3 loop is CASGLAHGGKADTQYF. The CDR3 DNA reads as TGTGCTAGTGGTTTGGCCCATGGGGGGAAAGCAGATACGCAGTATTTT.

This clonotype has just one count. The chain uses TRBV6-2 or TRBV6-3 and TRBJ1-4; D is possibly TRBD1 (5 bases). V was clipped by 6 bases and J by 4 bases, with 18 bases between them. The germline CDR1 and CDR2 sequences are MNHEY and SVGEGT. The CDR3 is made up of 16 amino acids. The DNA for the CDR3 is TGTGCCAGCAGCGACTTCCGGGACCGGGGTAATGAAAAACTGTTTTTT. It codes for CASSDFRDRGNEKLFF.